This is a list of T cell receptor beta chains from one sample in a study of T cells in Graves' hyperthyroidism and ophthalmopathy. MiXCR was run by TCRdb on the multiplex PCR reads, yielding one entry per CDR3 protein. The table records about 400,000 distinct CDR3 sequences, under 15% of them present only once. The sample comprised blood. The receptors here all came from a woman under 40 with Graves' hyperthyroidism. Both conserved end residues are part of each CDR3.

j_gene,v_gene,CDR3aa
TRBJ2-1,TRBV24-1,CATSDSRGAGGTEQFF
TRBJ1-1,TRBV12-5,CASGYVSGTGPNTEAFF
TRBJ2-1,TRBV28,CASSLAGKNEQFF
TRBJ2-7,TRBV10-3,CAISRDLYEQYF
TRBJ2-7,TRBV2,CASRDGYEQYF
TRBJ2-5,TRBV29-1,CSVVDTALHQGTQYF
TRBJ2-7,TRBV20-1,CSANGATYEQYF
TRBJ2-1,TRBV20-1,CSAPQEREGEQFF
TRBJ2-3,TRBV9,CASSVAPGWEGTDTQYF
TRBJ1-3,TRBV2,CASSTPKGGLATGNTIYF
TRBJ2-7,TRBV24-1,CATSGGPLSGEQYF
TRBJ2-7,TRBV2,CATEGQDYEQCF
TRBJ2-3,TRBV6-2/TRBV6-3,CASSLRTNTDTQYF
TRBJ1-5,TRBV5-1,CASSLEGANQPQHF
TRBJ2-7,TRBV11-2,CASSLGGILAGGLNEQYF
TRBJ1-2,TRBV9,CASSVGWDYGYTF
TRBJ1-5,TRBV20-1,CSAKDTLNQPQHF
TRBJ1-4,TRBV9,CASSPDPTNEKLFF
TRBJ2-1,TRBV29-1,CSGVLAGDAYNEQFF
TRBJ2-3,TRBV29-1,CSVIAVSTDTQYF
TRBJ2-1,TRBV19,CASSIALGLTINEQFF
TRBJ2-7,TRBV10-3,CAISPYQEGTYEQYF
TRBJ2-5,TRBV5-1,CASSLANPGYRETQYF
TRBJ2-7,TRBV25-1,CASSDAGTENYEQYF
TRBJ2-7,TRBV27,CASYPRASGFYEQYF
TRBJ1-6,TRBV12-3/TRBV12-4,CASFLPGGPLHF
TRBJ1-2,TRBV15,CATSRDNRGASGYTF
TRBJ2-1,TRBV19,CASSMGQGRRDEQFF
TRBJ2-3,TRBV9,CASSVAGASGRADTQYF
TRBJ2-2,TRBV28,CASSLLVVGGARVGELFF
TRBJ1-3,TRBV2,CASSEGFGNTIYF
TRBJ2-3,TRBV19,CASSPDLRGSADTQYF